This T cell receptor (beta chain) was documented in a study of regulatory T cells in long-lasting Graves disease. Study outcomes and limitations: Patients with persistent Graves' had lower TCR diversity than newly diagnosed patients. Among the persistent patients, 2,741 public clonotypes were shared, more than the approximately 1,000 shared among new patients. Persistent disease showed a preference for TRBV28, TRBJ1-2 and TRBJ2-5. Small numbers of samples may have cut accuracy.

The CDR3 sequence is 14 residues long. Looked up from germline, CDR1 is MNHNS and CDR2 is SASEGT. The ends were cut back, 7 bases at V and 0 bases at J, with 10 bases in the middle. The time point was: persistent/refractory GD, antithyroid drugs over 5 years with positive TRAb. The TCR library was made from RNA that had been extracted from PBMCs in TRIzol. With regard to this clonotype: The target antigen is unknown.

With iRepertoire HTBI primers and Arm-PCR of CDR3 regions, TCR beta libraries were built. A single record per CDR3 protein comes from TCRdb applying MiXCR to the multiplex PCR reads. The sample comprises 500,000 to 800,000 distinct CDR3 sequences, 30% of which are singletons, and about 42% rests with the top ten. The receptor was derived from a female donor with Graves disease. The rearrangement uses TRBV6-1 and TRBJ1-3; D gene unclear. The specimen was peripheral blood mononuclear cells (PBMCs), collected when the disease was refractory, from a patient treated with antithyroid drugs. This CDR3 reads CASKIGSSGNTIYF. DNA for the CDR3: TGTGCCAGCAAGATTGGTAGCTCTGGAAACACCATATATTTT.